This note documents a single T cell receptor (beta chain) sequence. CDR3 length: 12 amino acids. Looked up from germline, CDR1 is SGHKS and CDR2 is YYEKEE (reference sequence). Trimming shortened V by 2 bases and J by 8 bases, and 7 bases separated the two germline ends. This entry belongs to a study of blood T cell repertoires in COVID-19. Across the whole study: Acute and convalescent COVID-19 samples came from the United States, Italy and Spain. From T cells, B-cell-depleted T cells, or PBMCs came the material, which was cDNA or gDNA.

Authors' methods: For nucleated cells, counts were estimated from reference gene primer amplification. The assay was immunoSEQ multiplex PCR, and TCRdb's table has in-frame clones only and misses some. That table is the source of V, J and clone size, and D and trimming were worked out from the DNA. This sample has 200,000 to 300,000 clones, with around 88% found just once. Sequenced material: PBMCs or T cells enriched from blood (not recorded which). This clonotype originated in a man between 35 and 55 years old who had recovered from COVID-19. The V and J genes are TRBV5-5 and TRBJ1-4, with D possibly matching TRBD1 (6 bases). The CDR3 bases are TGTGCCAGCAGCTTCGACAGGGAAAAACTGTTTTTT. Protein sequence: CASSFDREKLFF. Based on the CDR3 plus reference TRBV5-5 and TRBJ1-4, the full variable domain is DAGVTQSPTHLIKTRGQQVTLRCSPISGHKSVSWYQQVLGQGPQFIFQYYEKEERGRGNFPDRFSARQFPNYSSELNVNALLLGDSALYLCASSFDREKLFFGSGTQLSVL.